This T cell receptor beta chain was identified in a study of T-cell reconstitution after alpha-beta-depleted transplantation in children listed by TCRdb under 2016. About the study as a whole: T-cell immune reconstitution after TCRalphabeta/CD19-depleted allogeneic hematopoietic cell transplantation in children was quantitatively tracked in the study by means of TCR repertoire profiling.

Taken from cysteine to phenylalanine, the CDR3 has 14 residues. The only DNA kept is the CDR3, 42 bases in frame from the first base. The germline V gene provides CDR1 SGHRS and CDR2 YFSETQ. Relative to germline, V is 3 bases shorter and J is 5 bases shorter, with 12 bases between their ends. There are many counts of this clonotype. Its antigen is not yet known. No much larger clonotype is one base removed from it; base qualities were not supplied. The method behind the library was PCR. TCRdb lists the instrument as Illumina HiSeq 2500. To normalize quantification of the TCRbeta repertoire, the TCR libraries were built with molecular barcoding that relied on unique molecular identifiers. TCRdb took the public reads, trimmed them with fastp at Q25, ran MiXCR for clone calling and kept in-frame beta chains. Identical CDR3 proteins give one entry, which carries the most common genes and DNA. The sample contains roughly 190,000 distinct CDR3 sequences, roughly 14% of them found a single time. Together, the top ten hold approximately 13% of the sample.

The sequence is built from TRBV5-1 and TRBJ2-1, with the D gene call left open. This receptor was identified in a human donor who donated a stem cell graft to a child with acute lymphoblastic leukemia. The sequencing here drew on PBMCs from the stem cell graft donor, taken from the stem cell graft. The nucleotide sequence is TGCGCCAGCAGCTCAGAAAAGTTCCACAATGAGCAGTTCTTC. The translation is CASSSEKFHNEQFF.